This entry concerns a single TCR beta chain. This specimen comes from a study of follicular helper T cells after annual influenza vaccination. Trimming took 7 bases from V and 0 from J, leaving 16 bases between them. The CDR3 spans 15 residues. The V gene's germline CDR1 is MRHNA and CDR2 SNTAGT. Time point noted: 2014-2015 season, pre-vaccination. Between roughly 35 and 100 mL of blood was drawn per time point. The protocol was immunoSEQ multiplex PCR, while the TCRdb copy is restricted to in-frame clones and leaves out a portion. The sample holds 10,000 or so clones, 81% seen once. The chain couples TRBV6-4 to TRBJ2-7; tentatively, D is TRBD1 (5 bases). Sample: CXCR5- memory CD4+ T cells sorted from blood, taken on the day of influenza vaccination. This TCR derives from an adult who received the influenza vaccine. The CDR3 protein is CASTGCDRPSYEQYF. DNA for the CDR3: TGTGCCAGCACTGGGTGTGACAGACCCTCCTACGAGCAGTACTTC.